This paragraph reports one T cell receptor beta chain. Its target antigen remains unknown. Per-base quality was not reported, and no clone a single base away is much larger than it. Sequences SEHNR (CDR1) and FQNEAQ (CDR2) are obtained from the germline V gene (reference sequence). Taken from cysteine to phenylalanine, the CDR3 has 16 residues. Just CDR3 DNA is preserved here, 48 bases in frame from base 1. From V the trimming removes 3 bases and from J it removes 7 bases, while the gene matches leave 10 bases of the junction unaccounted for. Collaborating institutions collected whole blood in K2EDTA tubes following their own protocols. For TCRbeta analysis, collaborator samples were shipped as frozen whole blood, as isolated PBMCs, or as DNA extracted from either sample type. The sample is drawn from a study of blood T cell repertoires in COVID-19 (dated by TCRdb to 2019 to 2021). About the study as a whole: Samples covering the acute and convalescent phases of COVID-19 were provided by collaborators in the United States, Italy and Spain. The material from the prospective study consisted of cDNA or gDNA derived from T cells, B-cell-depleted T cells, or PBMCs. Subjects who had been exposed to COVID-19, were actively infected with it, or had recovered from it provided the deeply sampled blood TCRbeta repertoires that made up the dataset. The repertoires were made available in a free public database intended to serve as a resource for research on the immune response to SARS-CoV-2. The samples were drawn from two sources: the first 160 participants of the ongoing ImmuneRACE study, and 950 to 1,500 subjects contributed by 6 global collaborators. Sample metadata almost always included a de-identified subject ID, COVID-19 status, age in years and sex. Where available, HLA class I and class II types were obtained from metadata supplied by the sample provider rather than from assay-based typing.

Study-wide conclusions, independent of this receptor: The amount of clinical and demographic metadata varied by source and participant and was provided uncurated.

TCRbeta CDR3 regions were amplified from genomic DNA by means of the immunoSEQ Assay, a bias-controlled multiplex PCR. Per the authors' processing: Nucleated cell counts per sample were estimated from amplification of reference gene primers within the assay. To quantify the absolute abundance of each unique TCRbeta CDR3 rearrangement, sequence reads were collapsed and filtered. For each sample, productive Simpson clonality was calculated as the square root of Simpson's diversity index over productive rearrangements. What TCRdb holds here is the immuneACCESS table cut down to in-frame rearrangements. Part of the clones is not present; checked against another copy, under half of the missing clones reflect an unresolved V gene, and the others are unexplained. The DNA was the basis for D and trimming; V, J and clone size are from that table. The table for this sample lists about 52,000 clones; about nine tenths of them were counted only once. The top ten clonotypes cover roughly 15% of the sample.

Sample: peripheral blood. This clonotype was sampled from a man in his 70s with acute or convalescent COVID-19. The sequence joins TRBV7-9 to TRBJ2-1, with 9 junctional bases fitting TRBD2. Here is the DNA: TGTGCCAGCAGCTTTTGGCGTAGCGGGAGTTTGAATGAGCAGTTCTTC. It is translated as CASSFWRSGSLNEQFF.